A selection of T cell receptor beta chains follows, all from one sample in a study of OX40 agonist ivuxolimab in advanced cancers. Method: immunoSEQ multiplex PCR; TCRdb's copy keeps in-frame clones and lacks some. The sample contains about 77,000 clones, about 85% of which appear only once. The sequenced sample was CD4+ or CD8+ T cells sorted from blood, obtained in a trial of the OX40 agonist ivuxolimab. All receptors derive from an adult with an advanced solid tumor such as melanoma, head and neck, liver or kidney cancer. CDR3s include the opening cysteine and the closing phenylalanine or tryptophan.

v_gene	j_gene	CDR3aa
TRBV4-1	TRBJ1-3	CASSRGQGAGNTIYF
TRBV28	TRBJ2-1	CASRSTSGRDNEQFF
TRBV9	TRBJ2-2	CASSVGPRGELFF
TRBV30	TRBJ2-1	CAWRKGGTSPHEQFF
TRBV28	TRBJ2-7	CASSFGQGFSSYEQYF
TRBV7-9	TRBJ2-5	CASREGGETQYF
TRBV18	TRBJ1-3	CASSPPGTGGSGNTIYF
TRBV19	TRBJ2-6	CASSASGANVLTF
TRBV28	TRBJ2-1	CASSPTGTGSYNEQFF
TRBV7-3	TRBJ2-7	CASSLAAGYEQYF
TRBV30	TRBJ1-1	CAWSLGQPNTEAFF
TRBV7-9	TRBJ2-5	CASSPLRGNQYF
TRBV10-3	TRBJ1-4	CAISGSNEKLFF
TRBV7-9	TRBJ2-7	CASSLLAGVSEQYF
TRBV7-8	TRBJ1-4	CASSSAGRIEKLFF
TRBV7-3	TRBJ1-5	CASSPHGRAKYNQPQHF
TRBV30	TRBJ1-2	CAWSVLKGDGYTF
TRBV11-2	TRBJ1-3	CASSLGTYSSSGNTIYF
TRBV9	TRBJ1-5	CASSVGQGGNQPQHF
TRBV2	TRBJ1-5	CASSDRRQGFNSNQPQHF
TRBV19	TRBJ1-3	CASSTLDLGSGNTIYF
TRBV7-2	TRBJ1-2	CASSFGTADGYTF
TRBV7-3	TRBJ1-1	CASSLWGSTEAFF
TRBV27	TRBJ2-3	CASSLWYRGRTDTQYF
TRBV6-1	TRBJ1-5	CASKEGNKPQHF
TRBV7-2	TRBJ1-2	CASSLVPEGGYTF
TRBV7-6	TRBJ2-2	CASSLEVGELFF
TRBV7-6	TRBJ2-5	CASSLGTGFETQYF
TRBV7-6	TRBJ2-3	CASSLGGGSSTDTQYF
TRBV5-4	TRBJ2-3	CASSFRAGSTDTQYF
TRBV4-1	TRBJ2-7	CASSQEASGWNEQYF
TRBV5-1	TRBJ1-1	CASSLGTSQDVRAFF
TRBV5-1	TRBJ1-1	CASSLDMNTEAFF
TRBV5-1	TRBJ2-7	CASSPDRLTYEQYF
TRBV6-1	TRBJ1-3	CASRQGGGNTIYF
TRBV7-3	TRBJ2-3	CASSSSPGLRGTDTQYF
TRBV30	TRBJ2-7	CAWSRSPRAYEQYF
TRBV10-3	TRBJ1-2	CAITRPGTGNGYTF
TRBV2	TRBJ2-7	CASDRDSVDEQYF
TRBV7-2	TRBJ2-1	CASSLKGSNEQFF
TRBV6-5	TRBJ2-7	CASSLLAGANEQYF
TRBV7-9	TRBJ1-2	CASKDSGDGYTF
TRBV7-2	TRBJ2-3	CASSLNKANTQYF
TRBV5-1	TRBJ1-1	CASSPSGNTEAFF
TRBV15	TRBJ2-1	CATSRDGVSGAYNEQFF
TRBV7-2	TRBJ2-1	CASSLVSGRTYNEQFF
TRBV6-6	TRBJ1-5	CASSYLNQPQHF
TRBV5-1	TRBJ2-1	CASSIQGAAYNEQFF
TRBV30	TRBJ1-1	CAWVPFLGDTEAFF
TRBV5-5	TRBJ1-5	CASSFATNPNQPQHF
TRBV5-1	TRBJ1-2	CASSTGQTYGYTF
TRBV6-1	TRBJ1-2	CASKSGLGYTF
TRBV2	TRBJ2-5	CASSQGEYQETQYF